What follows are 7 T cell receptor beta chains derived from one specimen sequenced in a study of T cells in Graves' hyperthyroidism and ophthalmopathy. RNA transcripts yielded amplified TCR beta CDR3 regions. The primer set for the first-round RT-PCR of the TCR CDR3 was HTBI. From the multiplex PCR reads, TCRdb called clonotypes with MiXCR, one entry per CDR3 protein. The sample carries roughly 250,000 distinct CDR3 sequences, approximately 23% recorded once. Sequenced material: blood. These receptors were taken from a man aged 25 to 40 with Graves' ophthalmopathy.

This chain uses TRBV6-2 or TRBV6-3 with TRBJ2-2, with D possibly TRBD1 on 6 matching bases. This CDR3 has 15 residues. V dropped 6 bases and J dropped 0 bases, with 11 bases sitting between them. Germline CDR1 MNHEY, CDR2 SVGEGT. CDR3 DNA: TGTGCCAGCAGCCCCGGGACATCGAACACCGGGGAGCTGTTTTTT. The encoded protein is CASSPGTSNTGELFF.

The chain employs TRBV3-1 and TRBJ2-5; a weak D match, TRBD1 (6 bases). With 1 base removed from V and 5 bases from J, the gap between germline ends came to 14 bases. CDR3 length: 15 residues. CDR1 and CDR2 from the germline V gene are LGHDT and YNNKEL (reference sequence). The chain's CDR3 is CASSQAGPRGETQYF. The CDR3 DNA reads TGTGCCAGCAGCCAAGCGGGGCCAAGGGGGGAGACCCAGTACTTC.

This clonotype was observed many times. The CDR3 region is CASSSRGRESYNEQFF. In nucleotides, the CDR3 is TGTGCCAGCAGCTCCCGGGGCAGGGAGTCCTACAATGAGCAGTTCTTC. The J gene is TRBJ2-1, the V gene TRBV11-3; D could derive from TRBD1 or TRBD2 (5 bases each). This CDR3 has 16 amino acids. Germline V gene sequence: CDR1 SGHNT, CDR2 YENEEA. The ends were cut back, 4 bases at V and 1 base at J, with 14 bases in the middle.

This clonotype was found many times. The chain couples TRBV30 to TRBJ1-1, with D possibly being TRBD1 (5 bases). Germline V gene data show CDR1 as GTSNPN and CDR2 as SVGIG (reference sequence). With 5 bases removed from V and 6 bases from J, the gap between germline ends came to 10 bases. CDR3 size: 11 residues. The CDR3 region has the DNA TGTGCCTGGGCCAGGGTACCTGAAGCTTTCTTT. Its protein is CAWARVPEAFF.

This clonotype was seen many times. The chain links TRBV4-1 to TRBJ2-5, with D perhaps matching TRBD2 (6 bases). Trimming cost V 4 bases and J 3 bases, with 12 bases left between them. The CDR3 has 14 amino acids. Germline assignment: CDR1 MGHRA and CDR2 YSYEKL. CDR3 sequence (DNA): TGCGCCAGCAGCCCTAGCGTTGGAAAAGAGACCCAGTACTTC. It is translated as CASSPSVGKETQYF.

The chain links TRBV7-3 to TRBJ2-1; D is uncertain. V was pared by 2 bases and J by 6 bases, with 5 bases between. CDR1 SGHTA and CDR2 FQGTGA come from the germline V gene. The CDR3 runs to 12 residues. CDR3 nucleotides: TGTGCCAGCAGCTTACACTCCAATGAGCAGTTCTTC. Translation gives CASSLHSNEQFF.

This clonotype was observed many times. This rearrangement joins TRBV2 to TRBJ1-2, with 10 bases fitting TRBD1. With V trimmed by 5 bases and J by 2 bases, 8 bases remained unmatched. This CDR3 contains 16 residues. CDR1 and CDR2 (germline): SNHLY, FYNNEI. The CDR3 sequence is CASSLSGTGENYGYTF. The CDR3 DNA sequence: TGTGCCAGCAGTTTGTCCGGGACAGGGGAAAACTATGGCTACACCTTC.